Listed below are T cell receptor beta chains from one sample, sequenced in a study of blood T cell repertoires in COVID-19. Repertoires were generated with immunoSEQ multiplex PCR, while TCRdb's copy carries only in-frame clones and drops some. The sample has around 68,000 clones; approximately 78% are singletons. The source material was peripheral blood. Receptors originate from a human donor in a cohort sampled during active COVID-19. Both conserved end residues are trimmed from each CDR3. The order of the fields is V gene, J gene, CDR3 protein.

TRBV2	TRBJ1-1	ASSTGDEAF
TRBV6-6	TRBJ2-2	ASSRQGLGELF
TRBV3-1/TRBV3-2	TRBJ1-6	ASSRRRTGNSYNSPLH
TRBV19	TRBJ2-5	ASSSYAYGEQY
TRBV28	TRBJ2-1	AVTGTSAYNEQF
TRBV6-5	TRBJ1-1	ASTRTPQGTEAF
TRBV19	TRBJ1-5	ASGVETGTGGTRGNQPQH
TRBV7-6	TRBJ1-4	ASSSDGRSGEKLF
TRBV7-7	TRBJ2-2	ASSAFEGGTLNTGELF
TRBV5-1	TRBJ1-2	ASRDDFNYGYT
TRBV11-2	TRBJ2-5	ASSYTSGGGEETQY
TRBV19	TRBJ2-5	ASSPGQKETQY
TRBV4-1	TRBJ2-5	ASSQGDLGQGQETQY
TRBV5-1	TRBJ2-1	ASSLVGSGGPVYNEQF
TRBV11-2	TRBJ1-2	ASSRRGQTGPPGYYGYT
TRBV7-8	TRBJ1-5	ASSLGQGFQPQH
TRBV30	TRBJ2-2	AWVRGAHTNTGELF
TRBV19	TRBJ2-5	ASSPPGLAETQY
TRBV28	TRBJ2-6	ASRSGFSGANVLT
TRBV7-8	TRBJ1-2	ASSLDLGPSPLYGYT
TRBV4-2	TRBJ2-1	ASSQTPDEQF
TRBV28	TRBJ1-5	ASSSPGQGRQPQH
TRBV11-2	TRBJ2-7	ASKTGGGPEQY
TRBV5-5	TRBJ1-3	ASSPRTPGQWVGSGNTIY
TRBV21-1	TRBJ1-4	ASRNDREKFGKLF
TRBV3-1/TRBV3-2	TRBJ1-5	ASSQGPSYQPQH
TRBV27	TRBJ2-5	ASSRTGQGTQY
TRBV4-1	TRBJ2-7	ASSQVELAAYEQY
TRBV18	TRBJ2-7	ASSPPRQGSSAYEQY
TRBV30	TRBJ2-2	AWRGPYMYTGELF
TRBV21-1	TRBJ1-1	AEGSTEAF
TRBV18	TRBJ1-3	ASSPPRTASGNTIY
TRBV6-5	TRBJ2-1	ASMGSINEQF
TRBV11-2	TRBJ2-1	ASSRRGVENEQF
TRBV7-2	TRBJ2-1	ASSLGLAGDSEQF
TRBV6-6	TRBJ1-6	ASSTRQGLPLH